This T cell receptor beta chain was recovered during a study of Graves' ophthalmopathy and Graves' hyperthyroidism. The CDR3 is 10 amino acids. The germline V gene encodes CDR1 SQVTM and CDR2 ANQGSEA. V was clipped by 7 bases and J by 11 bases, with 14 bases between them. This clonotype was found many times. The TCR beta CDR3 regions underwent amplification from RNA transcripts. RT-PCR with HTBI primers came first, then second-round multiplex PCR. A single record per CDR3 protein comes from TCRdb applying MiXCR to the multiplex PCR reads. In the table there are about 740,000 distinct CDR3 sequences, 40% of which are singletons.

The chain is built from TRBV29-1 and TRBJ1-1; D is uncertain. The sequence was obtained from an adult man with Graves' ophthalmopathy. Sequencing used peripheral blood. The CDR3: CSAAPAGAFF. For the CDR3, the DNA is TGCAGCGCTGCCCCCGCCGGGGCTTTCTTT.